The rows below give T cell receptor beta chains drawn from one sample of a study of Ad26.COV2.S vaccination and SARS-CoV-2 variants. Libraries were prepared by immunoSEQ multiplex PCR; TCRdb keeps only in-frame clonotypes and omits some of them. The sample carries 430,000 or so clones, approximately 92% recorded once. Sequenced here: peripheral blood, sampled in a trial of Ad26.COV2.S vaccine versus placebo. These receptor sequences come from a person aged 18-65 years who received the Ad26.COV2.S COVID-19 vaccine or a placebo. Each CDR3 is given with its conserved first and last residue. Fields, in order: J gene, CDR3 length, clone size, V gene, D gene, CDR3 protein, CDR3 DNA. A D gene is named only where the DNA matches it firmly. Some rows mark clone size as missing; the rest say once, few, many or name a class of expanded clone.

>TRBJ1-6|14|.|TRBV7-2|TRBD1
CASSPDRVYSPLHF
TGTGCCAGCAGCCCCGACAGGGTCTATTCACCCCTCCACTTT
>TRBJ1-5|14|.|TRBV19|TRBD1
CAARPGTGWQPQHF
TGTGCCGCCCGCCCGGGGACAGGGTGGCAGCCCCAGCATTTT
>TRBJ2-7|15|.|TRBV6-1|.
CASSELLGNTYEQYF
TGTGCCAGCAGTGAATTATTGGGGAACACCTACGAGCAGTACTTC
>TRBJ2-1|16|.|TRBV7-2|.
CASSRSVRDHYNEQFF
TGTGCCAGCAGCAGATCAGTCCGGGACCATTACAATGAGCAGTTCTTC
>TRBJ2-7|15|once|TRBV11-2|TRBD1
CASRSPGQGIYEQYF
TGTGCCAGCAGGTCACCGGGACAGGGGATATACGAGCAGTACTTC
>TRBJ2-2|13|.|TRBV7-6|.
CASSLMEWGELFF
TGTGCCAGCAGCTTAATGGAATGGGGGGAGCTGTTTTTT
>TRBJ2-6|20|.|TRBV4-1|TRBD1
CASSQDWATYRGSGANVLTF
TGCGCCAGCAGCCAAGATTGGGCGACTTACAGGGGATCTGGGGCCAACGTCCTGACTTTC
>TRBJ1-1|15|.|TRBV19|.
CASSIRSMGSTEAFF
TGTGCCAGTAGTATTCGAAGTATGGGGAGCACTGAAGCTTTCTTT
>TRBJ2-5|11|.|TRBV7-9|TRBD1
CAGQGQETQYF
TGTGCCGGACAGGGTCAAGAGACCCAGTACTTC
>TRBJ2-2|18|.|TRBV7-9|.
CASSLGYEGEDFTGELFF
TGTGCCAGCAGCTTAGGGTATGAGGGAGAGGATTTCACCGGGGAGCTGTTTTTT
>TRBJ1-2|18|.|TRBV7-2|.
CASSLDSARAGLNYGYTF
TGTGCCAGCAGCTTAGACTCTGCGCGCGCAGGGCTAAACTATGGCTACACCTTC
>TRBJ2-1|13|.|TRBV10-3|TRBD1
CAIRDSNYNEQFF
TGTGCCATCCGGGACAGTAACTACAATGAGCAGTTCTTC
>TRBJ2-7|15|.|TRBV7-2|TRBD1
CASSLSGHRGREQYF
TGTGCCAGCAGTTTATCCGGTCACAGGGGGCGCGAGCAGTACTTC
>TRBJ2-1|13|.|TRBV27|.
CASSWGLFNEQFF
TGTGCCAGCAGTTGGGGACTGTTCAATGAGCAGTTCTTC
>TRBJ2-7|16|.|TRBV9|TRBD1
CASTRGQGANFYEQYF
TGTGCCAGCACCCGTGGACAGGGGGCGAATTTCTACGAGCAGTACTTC
>TRBJ2-7|14|.|TRBV9|.
CASSRDTAPYEQYF
TGTGCCAGCAGCCGGGACACCGCCCCCTACGAGCAGTACTTC
>TRBJ2-1|15|.|TRBV5-1|TRBD1
CASSSRQGAVNEQFF
TGCGCCAGCAGCTCAAGACAGGGGGCGGTCAATGAGCAGTTCTTC
>TRBJ2-7|14|.|TRBV5-4|.
CATRAQGGFREQYF
TGTGCCACCCGAGCCCAGGGAGGTTTTCGGGAGCAGTACTTC
>TRBJ2-3|14|.|TRBV24-1|.
CATSQGAGTDTQYF
TGTGCCACCAGCCAGGGAGCTGGCACAGATACGCAGTATTTT
>TRBJ2-1|17|.|TRBV11-2|.
CASRDAGSPFLYNEQFF
TGTGCCAGCAGAGATGCCGGCTCCCCTTTCTTATACAATGAGCAGTTCTTC
>TRBJ1-2|14|.|TRBV6-5|.
CASSYVARADGYTF
TGTGCCAGCAGTTACGTCGCCAGGGCTGATGGCTACACCTTC
>TRBJ1-4|15|once|TRBV5-1|.
CASSDPTRSVEKLFF
TGCGCCAGCAGCGACCCGACAAGGTCGGTTGAAAAACTGTTTTTT
>TRBJ1-1|17|.|TRBV4-3|.
CASSQAESRGRSTEAFF
TGCGCCAGCAGCCAAGCCGAGAGCAGGGGTCGGAGCACTGAAGCTTTCTTT
>TRBJ2-4|15|.|TRBV15|.
CATSRDQRGSNIQYF
TGTGCCACCAGCAGAGATCAGCGAGGGTCGAACATTCAGTACTTC
>TRBJ2-1|16|.|TRBV7-2|.
CASSRSASLSYNEQFF
TGTGCCAGCAGTAGGAGCGCAAGCCTTTCCTACAATGAGCAGTTCTTC
>TRBJ1-1|14|once|TRBV7-9|TRBD1
CASSRTGVNTEAFF
TGTGCCAGCAGTCGGACAGGGGTGAACACTGAAGCTTTCTTT
>TRBJ1-3|15|.|TRBV9|.
CASSVSGFAGNTIYF
TGTGCCAGCAGCGTATCGGGGTTTGCTGGAAACACCATATATTTT
>TRBJ2-1|16|.|TRBV24-1|TRBD2
CATSDLRAGAYNEQFF
TGTGCCACCAGTGATTTGCGGGCGGGGGCCTACAATGAGCAGTTCTTC
>TRBJ1-4|15|.|TRBV15|TRBD1
CATSRVPGTGEKLFF
TGTGCCACCAGCAGAGTCCCCGGGACAGGGGAAAAACTGTTTTTT
>TRBJ1-4|17|.|TRBV3-1/TRBV3-2|TRBD1
CASGQGEQYATNEKLFF
TGTGCCAGCGGACAGGGGGAACAATATGCAACTAATGAAAAACTGTTTTTT
>TRBJ2-2|15|.|TRBV7-3|TRBD1
CASSSRQGPTGELFF
TGTGCCAGCAGCTCTCGACAGGGTCCAACCGGGGAGCTGTTTTTT
>TRBJ2-1|18|.|TRBV19|TRBD2
CASRGLAGGDFRRNEQFF
TGTGCCAGTAGGGGACTAGCGGGAGGTGATTTTCGTAGGAATGAGCAGTTCTTC
>TRBJ1-4|16|.|TRBV19|.
CASKVRIQGRNEKLFF
TGTGCCAGTAAAGTTCGTATACAGGGACGAAATGAAAAACTGTTTTTT
>TRBJ1-5|14|.|TRBV10-3|.
CAIRGTGSNQPQHF
TGTGCCATCAGGGGGACGGGTAGCAATCAGCCCCAGCATTTT
>TRBJ2-1|16|.|TRBV4-3|TRBD2
CASSQGWAGGNNEQFF
TGCGCCAGCAGCCAAGGTTGGGCGGGGGGAAACAATGAGCAGTTCTTC
>TRBJ2-5|13|.|TRBV5-4|.
CASRTNPEETQYF
TGTGCCAGCCGAACCAATCCAGAAGAGACCCAGTACTTC
>TRBJ2-5|14|.|TRBV29-1|.
CSVATGHAGETQYF
TGCAGCGTAGCTACCGGGCACGCGGGAGAGACCCAGTACTTC
>TRBJ1-4|16|.|TRBV5-4|.
CASSFGSTESLGKLFF
TGTGCCAGCAGCTTCGGGTCCACAGAGAGCCTCGGAAAACTGTTTTTT
>TRBJ1-3|12|.|TRBV28|.
CASSRLRNTIYF
TGTGCCAGCAGCCGCCTTCGAAACACCATATATTTT
>TRBJ1-5|14|.|TRBV4-1|.
CASSQRWRDQPQHF
TGCGCCAGCAGCCAGAGATGGAGGGATCAGCCCCAGCATTTT
>TRBJ1-6|15|.|TRBV30|TRBD1
CAWSLGQGGASPLHF
TGTGCCTGGAGTCTTGGACAGGGGGGAGCTTCACCCCTCCACTTT
>TRBJ1-5|13|few|TRBV12-3/TRBV12-4|.
CASSFVGGQPQHF
TGTGCCAGCAGTTTCGTTGGGGGGCAGCCCCAGCATTTT
>TRBJ1-3|15|.|TRBV21-1|.
CASSTWGPRLNTIYF
TGTGCCAGCAGCACTTGGGGGCCACGTTTAAACACCATATATTTT
>TRBJ1-1|15|once|TRBV4-1|TRBD1
CASSQDNRDRGLAFF
TGCGCCAGCAGCCAAGATAACCGGGACAGGGGGCTAGCTTTCTTT
>TRBJ2-4|13|.|TRBV6-5|TRBD1
CASRTGGVNIQYF
TGTGCCAGCAGGACAGGGGGCGTGAACATTCAGTACTTC
>TRBJ1-1|13|.|TRBV19|.
CASSNQANTEAFF
TGTGCCAGTAGCAATCAGGCGAACACTGAAGCTTTCTTT
>TRBJ1-2|13|.|TRBV29-1|.
CSVKRTLGGGYTF
TGCAGCGTAAAAAGGACTCTTGGGGGTGGCTACACCTTC
>TRBJ1-6|14|.|TRBV27|.
CASSFGGANSPLHF
TGTGCCAGCAGTTTCGGAGGGGCTAATTCACCCCTCCACTTT